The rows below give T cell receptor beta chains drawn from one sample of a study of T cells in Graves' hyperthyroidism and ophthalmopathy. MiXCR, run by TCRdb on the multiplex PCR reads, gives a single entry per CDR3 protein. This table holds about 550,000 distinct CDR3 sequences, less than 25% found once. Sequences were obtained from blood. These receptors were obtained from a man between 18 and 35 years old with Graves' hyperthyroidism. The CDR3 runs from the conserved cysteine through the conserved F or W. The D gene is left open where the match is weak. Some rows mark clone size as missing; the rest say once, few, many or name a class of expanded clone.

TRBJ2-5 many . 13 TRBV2 CASRETVQETQYF TGTGCCAGCAGGGAGACGGTACAAGAGACCCAGTACTTC
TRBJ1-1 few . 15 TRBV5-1 CASSLGASRYTEAFF TGCGCCAGCAGCTTGGGGGCGTCCAGATACACTGAAGCTTTCTTT
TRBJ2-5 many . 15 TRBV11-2 CASSPPVGPVETQYF TGTGCCAGCAGCCCTCCGGTGGGTCCGGTGGAGACCCAGTACTTC
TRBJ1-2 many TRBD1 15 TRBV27 CASIASGGAMGGYTF TGTGCCAGCATCGCCTCAGGGGGCGCGATGGGTGGCTACACCTTC
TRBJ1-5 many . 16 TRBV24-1 CATSGSLGGDHQPQHF TGTGCCACCAGTGGGTCCCTGGGGGGGGATCATCAGCCCCAGCATTTT
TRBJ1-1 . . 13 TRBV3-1 CASSQGYLTEAFF TGTGCCAGCAGCCAGGGGTATCTCACTGAAGCTTTCTTT
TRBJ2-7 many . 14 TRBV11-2 CASSFGRWHYEQYF TGTGCCAGCAGCTTCGGACGGTGGCACTACGAGCAGTACTTC
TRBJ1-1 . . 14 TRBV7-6 CASSARGDTTEAFF TGTGCCAGCAGCGCACGGGGGGACACCACTGAAGCTTTCTTT
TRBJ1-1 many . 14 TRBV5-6 CASSFPSNHTEAFF TGTGCCAGCAGCTTCCCCAGTAACCACACTGAAGCTTTCTTT
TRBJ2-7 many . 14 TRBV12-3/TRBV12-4 CASSGGTGHYEQYF TGTGCCAGCAGTGGCGGGACGGGTCACTACGAGCAGTACTTC
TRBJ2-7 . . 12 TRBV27 CATRGYSYEQYF TGTGCCACCCGGGGGTACTCCTACGAGCAGTACTTC
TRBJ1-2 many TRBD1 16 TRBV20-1 CSGARTGTDFNYGYTF TGCAGTGGAGCCCGAACCGGGACAGATTTTAACTATGGCTACACCTTC
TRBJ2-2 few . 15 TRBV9 CASSFEGGNTGELFF TGTGCCAGCAGCTTCGAGGGGGGTAACACCGGGGAGCTGTTTTTT
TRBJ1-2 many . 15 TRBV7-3 CASSLQQDLNYGYTF TGTGCCAGCAGCTTACAACAGGACCTTAACTATGGCTACACCTTC
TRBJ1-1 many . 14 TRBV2 CASSEGPGNTEAFF TGTGCCAGCAGTGAAGGACCCGGGAACACTGAAGCTTTCTTT
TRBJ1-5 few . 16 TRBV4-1 CASSPAEGWGNQPQHF TGCGCCAGCAGCCCGGCAGAGGGTTGGGGCAATCAGCCCCAGCATTTT
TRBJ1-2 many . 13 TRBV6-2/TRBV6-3 CATLRRGNYGYTF TGTGCCACCCTTAGACGGGGGAACTATGGCTACACCTTC
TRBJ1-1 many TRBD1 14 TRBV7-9 CASSLVRGPTEAFF TGTGCCAGCAGCTTGGTTAGGGGGCCCACTGAAGCTTTCTTT
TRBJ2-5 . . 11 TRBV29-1 CSVRLEETQYF TGCAGCGTGAGACTAGAAGAGACCCAGTACTTC
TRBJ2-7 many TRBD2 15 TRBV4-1 CASSQERGGSYEQYF TGCGCCAGCAGCCAAGAGCGCGGGGGATCCTACGAGCAGTACTTC
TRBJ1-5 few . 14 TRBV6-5 CASSSVLSNQPQHF TGTGCCAGCAGTTCGGTTCTTAGCAATCAGCCCCAGCATTTT
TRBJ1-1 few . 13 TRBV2 CASSEAKITEAFF TGTGCCAGCAGTGAAGCTAAGATCACTGAAGCTTTCTTT
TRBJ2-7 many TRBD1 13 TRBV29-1 CSVDPGQGYEQYF TGCAGCGTTGACCCGGGACAGGGCTACGAGCAGTACTTC
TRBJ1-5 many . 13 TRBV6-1 CASRGVSNQPQHF TGTGCCAGCAGAGGAGTTAGCAATCAGCCCCAGCATTTT
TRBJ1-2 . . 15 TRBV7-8 CACSFRSRGRASYTF TGTGCCTGCAGCTTTAGGTCTCGGGGGCGCGCGAGCTACACCTTC
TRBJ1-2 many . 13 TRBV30 CAWAPTENYGYTF TGTGCCTGGGCGCCAACCGAAAACTATGGCTACACCTTC
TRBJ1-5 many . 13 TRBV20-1 CSASRGDMQPQHF TGCAGTGCTAGTCGGGGGGATATGCAGCCCCAGCATTTT
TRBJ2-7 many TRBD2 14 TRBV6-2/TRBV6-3 CASRPSGGPDEQYF TGTGCCAGCAGGCCTAGCGGGGGGCCGGATGAGCAGTACTTC
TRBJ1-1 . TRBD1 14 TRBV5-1 CASSQSQGAAEAFF TGCGCCAGCAGCCAGAGTCAGGGGGCAGCTGAAGCTTTCTTT
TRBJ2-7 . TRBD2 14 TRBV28 CASSLERELYEQYF TGTGCCAGCAGCCTAGAGCGGGAGCTCTACGAGCAGTACTTC
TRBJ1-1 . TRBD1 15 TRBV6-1 CASRRTGAKNTEAFF TGTGCCAGCAGACGGACAGGGGCGAAGAACACTGAAGCTTTCTTT
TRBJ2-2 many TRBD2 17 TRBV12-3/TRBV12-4 CASRDPPGLASTGELFF TGTGCCAGCAGGGACCCCCCGGGACTAGCGAGTACCGGGGAGCTGTTTTTT
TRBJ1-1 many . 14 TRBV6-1 CASSESRAPTEAFF TGTGCCAGCAGTGAAAGTCGGGCTCCCACTGAAGCTTTCTTT
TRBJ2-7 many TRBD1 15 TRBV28 CASSPYRDRGREQYF TGTGCCAGCAGTCCCTACCGGGACAGGGGACGCGAGCAGTACTTC
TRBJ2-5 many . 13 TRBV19 CASSLQGRETQYF TGTGCCAGCAGCTTACAGGGCCGGGAGACCCAGTACTTC
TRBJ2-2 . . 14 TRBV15 CATSRETDGRELFF TGTGCCACCAGCAGAGAAACCGACGGCCGGGAGCTGTTTTTT
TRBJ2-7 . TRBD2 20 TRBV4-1 CASSQDGGTSGRASSYEQYF TGCGCCAGCAGCCAAGATGGTGGGACTAGCGGGAGGGCGAGCTCCTACGAGCAGTACTTC
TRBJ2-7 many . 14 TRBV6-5 CASSYSMGYYEQYF TGTGCCAGCAGTTACTCGATGGGGTACTACGAGCAGTACTTC
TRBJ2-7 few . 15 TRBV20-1 CSAPPLGLVSYEQYF TGCAGTGCCCCCCCCCTGGGGCTAGTTTCCTACGAGCAGTACTTC
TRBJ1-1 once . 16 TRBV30 CAWSRRGGMLHTEAFF TGTGCCTGGAGTAGAAGGGGCGGGATGTTGCACACTGAAGCTTTCTTT
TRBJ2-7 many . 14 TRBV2 CASSDTGFSYEQYF TGTGCCAGCAGTGACACCGGCTTCTCCTACGAGCAGTACTTC
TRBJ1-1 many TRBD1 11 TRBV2 CASNVQGVAFF TGTGCCAGCAACGTACAGGGGGTAGCTTTCTTT
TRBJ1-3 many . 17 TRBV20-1 CSVIDTGKGYGFGTIYF TGCAGTGTTATCGACACTGGGAAGGGTTATGGCTTTGGGACCATATATTTT
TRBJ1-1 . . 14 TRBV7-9 CATKLVRWNTEAFF TGTGCCACTAAGCTTGTAAGGTGGAACACTGAAGCTTTCTTT
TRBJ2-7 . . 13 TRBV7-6 CASSIQGTYEQYF TGTGCCAGCAGCATTCAGGGAACCTACGAGCAGTACTTC
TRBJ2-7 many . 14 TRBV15 CATSTGTGAYEQYF TGTGCCACCAGCACTGGGACGGGAGCCTACGAGCAGTACTTC
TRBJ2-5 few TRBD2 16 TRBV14 CASSQAGLAGLETQYF TGTGCCAGCAGCCAGGCTGGACTAGCGGGGTTGGAGACCCAGTACTTC